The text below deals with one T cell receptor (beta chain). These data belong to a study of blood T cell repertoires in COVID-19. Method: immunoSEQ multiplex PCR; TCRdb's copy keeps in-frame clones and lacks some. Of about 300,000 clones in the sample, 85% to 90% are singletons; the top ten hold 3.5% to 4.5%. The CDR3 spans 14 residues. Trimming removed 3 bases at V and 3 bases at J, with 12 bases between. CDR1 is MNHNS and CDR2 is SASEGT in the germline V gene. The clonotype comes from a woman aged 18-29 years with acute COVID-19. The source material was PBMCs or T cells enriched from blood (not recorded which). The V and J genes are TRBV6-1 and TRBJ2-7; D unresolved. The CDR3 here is CASSEYWASYEQYF. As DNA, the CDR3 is TGTGCCAGCAGTGAGTACTGGGCCAGCTACGAGCAGTACTTC.